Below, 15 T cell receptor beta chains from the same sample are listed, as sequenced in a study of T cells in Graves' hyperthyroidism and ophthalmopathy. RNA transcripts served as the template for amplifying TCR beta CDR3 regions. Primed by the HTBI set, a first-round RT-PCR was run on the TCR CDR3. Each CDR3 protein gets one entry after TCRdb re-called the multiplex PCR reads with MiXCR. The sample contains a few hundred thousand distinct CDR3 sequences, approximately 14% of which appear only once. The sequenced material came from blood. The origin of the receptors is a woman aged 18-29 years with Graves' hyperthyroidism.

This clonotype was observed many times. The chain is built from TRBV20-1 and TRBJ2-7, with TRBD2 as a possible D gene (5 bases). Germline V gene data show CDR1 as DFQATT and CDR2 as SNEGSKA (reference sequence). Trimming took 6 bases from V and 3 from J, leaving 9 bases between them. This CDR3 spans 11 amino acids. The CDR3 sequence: CSAGADYEQYF. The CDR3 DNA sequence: TGCAGTGCGGGAGCGGACTACGAGCAGTACTTC.

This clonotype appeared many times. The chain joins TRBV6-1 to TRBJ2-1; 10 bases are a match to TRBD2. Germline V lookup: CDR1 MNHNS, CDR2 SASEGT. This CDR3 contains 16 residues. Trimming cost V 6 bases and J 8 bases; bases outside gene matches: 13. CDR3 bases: TGTGCCAGCAGCCCCTCTACCAGCGGGAGGGCCCATGAGCAGTTCTTC. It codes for CASSPSTSGRAHEQFF.

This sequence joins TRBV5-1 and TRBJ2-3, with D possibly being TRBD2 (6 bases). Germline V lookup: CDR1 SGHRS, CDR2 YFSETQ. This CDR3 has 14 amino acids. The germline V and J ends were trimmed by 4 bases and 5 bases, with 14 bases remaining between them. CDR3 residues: CASSVGSGVDTQYF. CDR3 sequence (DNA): TGCGCCAGCAGCGTGGGGTCGGGGGTAGATACGCAGTATTTT.

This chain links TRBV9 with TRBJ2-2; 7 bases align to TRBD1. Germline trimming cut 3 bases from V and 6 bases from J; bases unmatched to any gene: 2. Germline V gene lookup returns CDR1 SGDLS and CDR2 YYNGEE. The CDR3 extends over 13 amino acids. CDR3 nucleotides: TGTGCCAGCAGCGCCGACAGGGCCGGGGAGCTGTTTTTT. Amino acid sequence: CASSADRAGELFF.

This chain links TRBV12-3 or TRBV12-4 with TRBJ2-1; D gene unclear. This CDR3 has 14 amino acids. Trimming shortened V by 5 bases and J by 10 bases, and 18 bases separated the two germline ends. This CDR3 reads CASSREQLAGEQFF. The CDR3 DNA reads TGTGCCAGCAGTAGGGAACAGCTGGCCGGGGAGCAGTTCTTC.

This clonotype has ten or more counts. The CDR3 spells CASSSGGLDLHDEQYF. CDR3 nucleotide sequence: TGTGCCAGCAGCTCAGGTGGACTAGATTTACACGACGAGCAGTACTTC. The genes are TRBV7-9 and TRBJ2-7, with TRBD2 matching over 7 bases. The CDR3 length is 16 residues. Germline loops: CDR1 SEHNR, CDR2 FQNEAQ (reference sequence). The junction had 14 bases not matched to a gene; V was cut back by 4 bases and J by 5 bases.

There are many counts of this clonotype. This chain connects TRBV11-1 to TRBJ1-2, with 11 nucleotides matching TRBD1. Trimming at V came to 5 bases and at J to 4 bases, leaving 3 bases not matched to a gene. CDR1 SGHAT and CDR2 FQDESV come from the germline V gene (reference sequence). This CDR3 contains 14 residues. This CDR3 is CASSPGQGAYGYTF. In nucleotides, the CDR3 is TGTGCCAGCAGCCCAGGACAGGGGGCCTATGGCTACACCTTC. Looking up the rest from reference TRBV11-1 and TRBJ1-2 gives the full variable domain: EAEVAQSPRYKITEKSQAVAFWCDPISGHATLYWYRQILGQGPELLVQFQDESVVDDSQLPKDRFSAERLKGVDSTLKIQPAELGDSAMYLCASSPGQGAYGYTFGSGTRLTVV.

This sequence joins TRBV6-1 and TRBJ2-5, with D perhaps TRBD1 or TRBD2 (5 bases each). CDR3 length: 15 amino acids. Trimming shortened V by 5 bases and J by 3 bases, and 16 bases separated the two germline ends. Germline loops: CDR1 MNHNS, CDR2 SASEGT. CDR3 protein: CASSTLRGQEETQYF. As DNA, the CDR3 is TGTGCCAGCAGTACCCTCCGGGGCCAAGAAGAGACCCAGTACTTC.

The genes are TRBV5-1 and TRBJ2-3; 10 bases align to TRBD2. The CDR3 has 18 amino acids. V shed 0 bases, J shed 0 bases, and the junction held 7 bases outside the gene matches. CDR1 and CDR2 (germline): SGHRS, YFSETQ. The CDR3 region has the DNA TGCGCCAGCAGCTTGGTACTAGCGGGGTCGTCTAGCACAGATACGCAGTATTTT. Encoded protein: CASSLVLAGSSSTDTQYF.

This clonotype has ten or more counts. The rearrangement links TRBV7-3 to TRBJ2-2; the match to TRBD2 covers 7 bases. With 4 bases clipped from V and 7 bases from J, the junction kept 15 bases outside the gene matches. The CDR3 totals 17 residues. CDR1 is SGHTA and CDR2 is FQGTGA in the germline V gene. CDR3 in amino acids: CASSSQLGLGGGGELFF. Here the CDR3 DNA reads TGTGCCAGCAGCTCCCAACTCGGACTAGGCGGAGGCGGGGAGCTGTTTTTT.

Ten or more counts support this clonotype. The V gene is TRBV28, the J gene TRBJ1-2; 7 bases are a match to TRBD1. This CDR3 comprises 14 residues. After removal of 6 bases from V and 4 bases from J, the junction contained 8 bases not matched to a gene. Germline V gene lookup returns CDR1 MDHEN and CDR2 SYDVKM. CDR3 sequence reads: CASSLQGDTYGYTF. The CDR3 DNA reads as TGTGCCAGCAGCTTGCAGGGGGATACCTATGGCTACACCTTC.

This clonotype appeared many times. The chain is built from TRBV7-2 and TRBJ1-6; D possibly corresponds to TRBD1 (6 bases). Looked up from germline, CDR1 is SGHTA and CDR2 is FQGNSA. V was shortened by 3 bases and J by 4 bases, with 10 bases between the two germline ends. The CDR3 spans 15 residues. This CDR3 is CASSFRGGYNSPLHF. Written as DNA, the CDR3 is TGTGCCAGCAGCTTTAGGGGGGGGTATAATTCACCCCTCCACTTT. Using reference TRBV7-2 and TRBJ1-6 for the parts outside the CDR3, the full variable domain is GAGVSQSPSNKVTEKGKDVELRCDPISGHTALYWYRQSLGQGLEFLIYFQGNSAPDKSGLPSDRFSAERTGGSVSTLTIQRTQQEDSAVYLCASSFRGGYNSPLHFGNGTRLTVT.

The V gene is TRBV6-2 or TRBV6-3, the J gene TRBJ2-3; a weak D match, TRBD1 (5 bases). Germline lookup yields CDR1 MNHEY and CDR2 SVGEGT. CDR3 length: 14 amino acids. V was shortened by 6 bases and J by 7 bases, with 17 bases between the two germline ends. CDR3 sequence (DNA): TGTGCCAGCAGGGGGCAGTACATTGGAAATACGCAGTATTTT. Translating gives CASRGQYIGNTQYF.

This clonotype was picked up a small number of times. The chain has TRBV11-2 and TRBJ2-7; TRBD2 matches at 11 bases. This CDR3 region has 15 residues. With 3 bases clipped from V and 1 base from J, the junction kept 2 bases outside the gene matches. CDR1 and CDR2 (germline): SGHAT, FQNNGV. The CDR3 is CASSFGTSGSYEQYF. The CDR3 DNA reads TGTGCCAGCAGCTTTGGGACTAGCGGTTCCTACGAGCAGTACTTC.

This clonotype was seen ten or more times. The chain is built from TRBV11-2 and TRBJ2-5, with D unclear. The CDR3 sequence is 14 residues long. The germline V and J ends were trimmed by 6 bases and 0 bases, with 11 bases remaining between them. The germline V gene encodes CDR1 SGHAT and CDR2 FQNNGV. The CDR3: CASRRWQNQETQYF. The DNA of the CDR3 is TGTGCCAGCAGAAGGTGGCAAAACCAAGAGACCCAGTACTTC.